This T cell receptor (beta chain) was identified during a study of molecular identifiers for immune sequencing clone quantification. One entry per CDR3 protein results from TCRdb running MiXCR on the PCR reads. Found here are 40,000 to 45,000 distinct CDR3 sequences, roughly a fifth of them singletons; the top ten hold about 1.2%. This clonotype was counted at least ten times. The CDR3 contains 13 residues. Looked up from germline, CDR1 is DFQATT and CDR2 is SNEGSKA (reference sequence). V lost 6 bases and J 2 bases, leaving 12 bases between the germline ends. Sequenced: naive CD8+ T cells from blood, with Jurkat cell RNA spiked in. Specified subset: FACS-sorted CD8+CD4-CCR7+CD45RA+ naive T cells. The rearrangement joins TRBV20-1 to TRBJ2-3, with a weak D call TRBD2 (5 bases). The clonotype originates from a human donor in good health. Some libraries in this study had Jurkat cell RNA spiked in. The CDR3, as DNA: TGCAGTGCATTTGCGGGTGACACAGATACGCAGTATTTT. Amino acids: CSAFAGDTDTQYF.